This T cell receptor (beta chain) was retrieved from a study of blood T cell repertoires in COVID-19. Looking at the study overall: The cDNA or gDNA used as material had been derived from T cells, B-cell-depleted T cells, or PBMCs.

V was pared by 3 bases and J by 4 bases, with 5 bases of the junction left unmatched. The germline gives CDR1 LNHNV, CDR2 YYDKDF (reference sequence). The CDR3 is 16 residues long. In the authors' methods: Amplification of reference gene primers was used by the study to estimate nucleated cell counts. Method: immunoSEQ multiplex PCR; TCRdb's copy keeps in-frame clones and lacks some. V and J calls and clone size are as listed in that table; D and trimming were resolved from the DNA. The sample includes roughly 330,000 clones, about nine tenths of them seen just once. The sequenced sample was peripheral blood. The TCR originated in a young man with COVID-19, enrolled during active disease. The V gene is TRBV15, the J gene TRBJ2-3, with 12 bases identical to TRBD2. The DNA for the CDR3 is TGTGCCACCAGCAGGGGGCTAGCGGGAGGGGCAGATACGCAGTATTTT. This gives the protein CATSRGLAGGADTQYF.